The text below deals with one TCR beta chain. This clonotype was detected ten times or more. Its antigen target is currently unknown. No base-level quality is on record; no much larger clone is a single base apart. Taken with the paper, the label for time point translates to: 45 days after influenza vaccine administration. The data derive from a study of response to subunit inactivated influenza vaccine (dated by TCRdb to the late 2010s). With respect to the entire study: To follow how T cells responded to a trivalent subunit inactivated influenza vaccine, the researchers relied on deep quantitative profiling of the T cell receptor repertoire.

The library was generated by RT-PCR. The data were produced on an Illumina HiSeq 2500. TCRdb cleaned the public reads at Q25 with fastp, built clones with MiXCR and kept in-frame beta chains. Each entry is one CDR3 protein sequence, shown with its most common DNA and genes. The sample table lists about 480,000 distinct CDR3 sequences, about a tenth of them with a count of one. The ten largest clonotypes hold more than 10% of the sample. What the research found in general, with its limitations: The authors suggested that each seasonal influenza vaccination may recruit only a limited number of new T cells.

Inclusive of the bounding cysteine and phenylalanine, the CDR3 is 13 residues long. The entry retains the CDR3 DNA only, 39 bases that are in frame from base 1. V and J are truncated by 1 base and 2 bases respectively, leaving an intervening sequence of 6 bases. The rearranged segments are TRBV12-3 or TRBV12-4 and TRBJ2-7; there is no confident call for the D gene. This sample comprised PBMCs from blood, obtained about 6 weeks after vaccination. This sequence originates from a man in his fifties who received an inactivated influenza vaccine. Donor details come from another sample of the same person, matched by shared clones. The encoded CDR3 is CASSLGQPYEQYF. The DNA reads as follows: TGTGCCAGCAGTTTAGGGCAGCCCTACGAGCAGTACTTC.